These 14 T cell receptor beta chains share one sample of origin, sequenced in a study of cytomegalovirus exposure and HLA in healthy donors. PCR was performed using 60 Vbeta and 13 Jbeta primers. Only in-frame clones appear in the TCRdb table, and some are missing; sequencing was by immunoSEQ multiplex PCR. The table shows 150,000 to 200,000 clones, with approximately 80% occurring only once. Material for sequencing was PBMCs. Source of these receptors: a woman aged 40 to 55 in good health and CMV-seropositive.

The rearrangement uses TRBV5-4 and TRBJ1-4; 11 bases are shared with TRBD1. Losses at the gene ends were 4 bases for V and 7 bases for J; bases not matched to a gene: 9. CDR1 and CDR2 from the germline V gene are SGHNT and YYREEE (reference sequence). The CDR3 covers 16 residues. In nucleotides, the CDR3 is TGTGCCAGCAGCCTACGATTAGGACAGGGGGCTGAAAAACTGTTTTTT. As protein: CASSLRLGQGAEKLFF.

The chain is built from TRBV5-4 and TRBJ2-7; 12 nucleotides align to TRBD2. Germline CDR1 and CDR2: SGHNT and YYREEE (reference sequence). Trimming at V came to 5 bases and at J to 3 bases, leaving 6 bases not matched to a gene. The CDR3 consists of 15 residues. For the CDR3, the DNA is TGTGCCAGCAGGGAAGGACTAGCGGGGAACTACGAGCAGTACTTC. This translates into CASREGLAGNYEQYF.

For this clone: The sample carries other DNA sequences with the same CDR3. V and J are TRBV5-1 and TRBJ1-2; no clear D gene. V was trimmed by 4 bases and J by 5 bases, leaving 12 bases between them. Germline CDR1 is SGHRS and CDR2 is YFSETQ. CDR3 length equals 13 residues. The CDR3 spells CASSPGGNYGYTF. In DNA, the CDR3 is TGCGCCAGCAGCCCTGGAGGAAATTATGGCTACACCTTC.

The rearrangement links TRBV29-1 to TRBJ1-1, with D hard to call. Germline V gene sequence: CDR1 SQVTM, CDR2 ANQGSEA. The CDR3 has 14 amino acids. Trimming pared 4 bases from V and 4 bases from J, leaving 16 bases between. CDR3 loop: CSVGRVGRGTEAFF. As DNA, the CDR3 is TGCAGCGTTGGCCGGGTCGGTCGAGGCACTGAAGCTTTCTTT. Combining the CDR3 with reference TRBV29-1 and TRBJ1-1 gives the whole variable domain SAVISQKPSRDICQRGTSLTIQCQVDSQVTMMFWYRQQPGQSLTLIATANQGSEATYESGFVIDKFPISRPNLTFSTLTVSNMSPEDSSIYLCSVGRVGRGTEAFFGQGTRLTVV.

In its sample, this clone was seen once. The CDR3 reads CASSIYPAGYGYTF. CDR3 bases: TGTGCCAGTAGTATTTATCCGGCAGGGTACGGCTACACCTTC. The V gene is TRBV19, the J gene TRBJ1-2, with a possible D match to TRBD1 (5 bases). CDR1 and CDR2 (germline): LNHDA, SQIVND (reference sequence). Deletions cut 3 bases from V and 8 bases from J, with 16 bases between. This CDR3 is built from 14 residues.

The gene calls are TRBV6-5 and TRBJ1-5, with TRBD1 as a possible D gene (5 bases). The CDR3 is 14 residues long. Trimming cost V 6 bases and J 5 bases, with 14 bases left between them. Per the germline V gene, CDR1 is MNHEY and CDR2 is SVGAGI. The CDR3, as DNA: TGTGCCAGCAGCCGACAGCCGCGCGATCAGCCCCAGCATTTT. Its protein is CASSRQPRDQPQHF.

CDR3 bases: TGTGCCAGTAGTATAGATCCCACGGGGGGTTTTAACACTGAAGCTTTCTTT. It yields the protein CASSIDPTGGFNTEAFF. This sequence joins TRBV19 and TRBJ1-1, with TRBD1 as a possible D gene (5 bases). The CDR3 spans 17 residues. Germline CDR1 and CDR2: LNHDA and SQIVND (reference sequence). The V end was cut by 0 bases, the J end by 2 bases, with 16 bases between.

This chain links TRBV6-1 with TRBJ1-1; D might be TRBD1 (6 bases). V was clipped by 5 bases and J by 0 bases, with 13 bases between them. Germline lookup yields CDR1 MNHNS and CDR2 SASEGT. This CDR3 comprises 15 residues. This chain's CDR3 is CASSREGGLNTEAFF. The CDR3 DNA sequence: TGTGCCAGCAGTAGGGAGGGGGGCTTGAACACTGAAGCTTTCTTT.

This chain joins TRBV7-2 and TRBJ2-6; no reliable D call. This CDR3 has 17 amino acids. The germline V gene encodes CDR1 SGHTA and CDR2 FQGNSA. Between the trimmed V and J ends, which lost 1 base and 1 base, there was a span of 11 bases. CDR3 DNA: TGTGCCAGCAGCTTAGGAGGCGGATCGTCTGGGGCCAACGTCCTGACTTTC. Its translation is CASSLGGGSSGANVLTF. Looking up the rest from reference TRBV7-2 and TRBJ2-6 gives the full variable domain: GAGVSQSPSNKVTEKGKDVELRCDPISGHTALYWYRQSLGQGLEFLIYFQGNSAPDKSGLPSDRFSAERTGGSVSTLTIQRTQQEDSAVYLCASSLGGGSSGANVLTFGAGSRLTVL.

This chain joins TRBV28 and TRBJ1-2; 8 bases match TRBD1. Per the germline V gene, CDR1 is MDHEN and CDR2 is SYDVKM. The CDR3 is 16 residues long. The junction had 14 bases not matched to a gene; V was cut back by 6 bases and J by 5 bases. CDR3 sequence: CASRWDRSGSSYGYTF. The CDR3, as DNA: TGTGCCAGCAGGTGGGACAGGAGTGGTTCTTCTTATGGCTACACCTTC.

The chain employs TRBV9 and TRBJ1-1; TRBD1 matches at 7 bases. CDR3 size: 15 residues. J gave up 2 bases and V 0 bases, and 4 bases lay outside the gene matches. Per the germline V gene, CDR1 is SGDLS and CDR2 is YYNGEE. CDR3 sequence: CASSVGRGQNTEAFF. As DNA, the CDR3 is TGTGCCAGCAGCGTAGGAAGGGGGCAAAACACTGAAGCTTTCTTT. The full variable domain, with the rest looked up from reference TRBV9 and TRBJ1-1, is DSGVTQTPKHLITATGQRVTLRCSPRSGDLSVYWYQQSLDQGLQFLIQYYNGEERAKGNILERFSAQQFPDLHSELNLSSLELGDSALYFCASSVGRGQNTEAFFGQGTRLTVV.

The rearrangement links TRBV18 to TRBJ1-2; 8 positions agree with TRBD1. The germline CDR1 and CDR2 sequences are KGHSH and LQKENI. The CDR3 covers 17 residues. The junction had 15 bases not matched to a gene; V was cut back by 2 bases and J by 7 bases. The CDR3 sequence is CASSPSTNRGAAIGYTF. The CDR3 bases are TGTGCCAGCTCACCATCGACAAACAGGGGGGCAGCGATTGGCTACACCTTC.

V and J are TRBV27 and TRBJ2-3; D may be TRBD2 (6 bases). Germline V lookup: CDR1 MNHEY, CDR2 SMNVEV (reference sequence). There are 15 residues in the CDR3. V lost 3 bases and J lost 2, with 12 bases in between. For the CDR3, the DNA is TGTGCCAGCAGTTTGGGAGGCCCCCTCACAGATACGCAGTATTTT. Its translation is CASSLGGPLTDTQYF.

This chain joins TRBV27 and TRBJ1-2; D not resolved. This CDR3 region has 14 residues. The V gene lost 8 bases and the J gene lost 7 bases, with 20 bases spanning the gap. CDR1 MNHEY and CDR2 SMNVEV come from the germline V gene (reference sequence). The CDR3 coding sequence is TGTGCCAGCGGACTGAGGACGGGGTTCGGTGGCTACACCTTC. This translates into CASGLRTGFGGYTF.